This is a list of T cell receptor beta chains from one sample in a study of blood T cell repertoires in COVID-19. Produced via immunoSEQ multiplex PCR; TCRdb's table is partial and in-frame only. The sample lists about 6,800 clones; approximately 90% were seen once. The material sequenced was peripheral blood. These receptors came from a human donor in a cohort sampled during active COVID-19. Each CDR3 is given with its conserved first and last residue. A D gene is named only where the DNA matches it firmly. The size of a clone is reported for some rows only, either as once, few or many, or as a class for expanded clones.

V,D,size,length,J,CDR3,DNA
TRBV7-3,TRBD2,-,15,TRBJ2-1,CASSSTGGFYNEQFF,TGTGCCAGCAGCTCCACCGGGGGGTTTTACAATGAGCAGTTCTTC
TRBV27,TRBD1,-,15,TRBJ1-5,CASSLTGEWNQPQHF,TGTGCCAGCAGTTTGACAGGGGAGTGGAATCAGCCCCAGCATTTT
TRBV10-3,-,-,11,TRBJ1-1,CAISANTEAFF,TGTGCCATCAGTGCTAACACTGAAGCTTTCTTT
TRBV28,-,-,17,TRBJ1-3,CASSLPFGGDSGNTIYF,TGTGCCAGCAGTTTACCCTTCGGCGGCGACTCTGGAAACACCATATATTTT
TRBV11-3,TRBD2,-,13,TRBJ2-1,CASSLFAGTSQFF,TGTGCCAGCAGCTTATTTGCGGGGACTAGCCAGTTCTTC
TRBV5-1,TRBD2,-,15,TRBJ2-1,CASSRTSGGAAEQFF,TGCGCCAGCAGCCGGACTAGCGGGGGGGCAGCCGAGCAGTTCTTC
TRBV5-1,-,-,12,TRBJ2-7,CASKEGAYEQYF,TGCGCCAGCAAAGAGGGGGCCTACGAGCAGTACTTC
TRBV14,TRBD2,-,14,TRBJ2-5,CAGPGRASQETQYF,TGTGCCGGCCCGGGGAGGGCGTCCCAAGAGACCCAGTACTTC
TRBV6-5,TRBD1,-,15,TRBJ1-1,CASSSPTTGITEAFF,TGTGCCAGCAGTTCGCCCACGACAGGGATCACTGAAGCTTTCTTT
TRBV30,TRBD2,-,15,TRBJ2-3,CAWSLAGLGPYTQYF,TGTGCCTGGAGTCTAGCGGGCCTGGGACCATATACGCAGTATTTT
TRBV5-1,-,-,14,TRBJ2-1,CASSLGQGYNEQFF,TGCGCCAGCAGCTTGGGCCAGGGCTACAATGAGCAGTTCTTC
TRBV19,TRBD1,-,13,TRBJ1-1,CASSTGTGSEAFF,TGTGCCAGTAGTACCGGGACAGGCTCTGAAGCTTTCTTT
TRBV2,-,-,12,TRBJ2-7,CASSDRGYEQYF,TGTGCCAGCAGTGACAGGGGTTACGAGCAGTACTTC
TRBV3-1/TRBV3-2,TRBD2,-,18,TRBJ2-3,CASSQVSLAGGHTDTQYF,TGTGCCAGCAGCCAAGTATCCCTAGCGGGGGGACACACAGATACGCAGTATTTT
TRBV7-9,-,-,14,TRBJ1-2,CASRTGISLAGYTF,TGTGCCAGCAGGACAGGTATAAGTCTCGCTGGCTACACCTTC
TRBV7-9,-,-,14,TRBJ2-3,CASSEGRGPDTQYF,TGTGCCAGCAGCGAGGGTCGCGGCCCAGATACGCAGTATTTT
TRBV19,-,-,17,TRBJ2-6,CASSSTGSRSGANVLTF,TGTGCCAGTAGTAGCACAGGGTCCCGCTCTGGGGCCAACGTCCTGACTTTC
TRBV5-1,TRBD1,once,13,TRBJ1-1,CASGPGQGAEAFF,TGCGCCAGCGGGCCCGGACAGGGGGCTGAAGCTTTCTTT
TRBV2,TRBD2,-,14,TRBJ2-7,CASSERGGSYEQYF,TGTGCCAGCAGTGAACGCGGGGGGTCCTACGAGCAGTACTTC
TRBV5-1,-,-,14,TRBJ2-3,CASSLQGNTDTQYF,TGCGCCAGCAGCTTACAGGGAAACACAGATACGCAGTATTTT
TRBV3-1/TRBV3-2,-,-,14,TRBJ1-4,CASSQGTRGEKLFF,TGTGCCAGCAGCCAAGGGACACGAGGCGAAAAACTGTTTTTT
TRBV5-1,-,-,13,TRBJ2-2,CASSLGQVGELFF,TGCGCCAGCAGCTTGGGTCAGGTCGGGGAGCTGTTTTTT
TRBV2,TRBD1,-,18,TRBJ1-3,CASSERDRTAFSGNTIYF,TGTGCCAGCAGTGAAAGGGACAGAACAGCATTCTCTGGAAACACCATATATTTT
TRBV6-6,-,-,16,TRBJ2-7,CASSYLGGALTYEQYF,TGTGCCAGCAGTTACTTGGGGGGAGCCCTAACCTACGAGCAGTACTTC
TRBV6-5,TRBD1,-,15,TRBJ1-6,CASSRGGTVNSPLHF,TGTGCCAGCAGTCGTGGGGGGACAGTCAATTCACCCCTCCACTTT
TRBV5-1,-,-,14,TRBJ2-5,CASSLSTVRETQYF,TGCGCCAGCAGCTTGTCGACCGTGAGGGAGACCCAGTACTTC
TRBV4-1,TRBD1,few,15,TRBJ1-2,CASSQNDRANYGYTF,TGCGCCAGCAGCCAAAACGACAGGGCCAACTATGGCTACACCTTC
TRBV7-3,TRBD2,-,14,TRBJ2-1,CASSFGTSPNEQFF,TGTGCCAGCAGCTTCGGGACTAGTCCCAATGAGCAGTTCTTC
TRBV10-3,TRBD1,-,11,TRBJ2-7,CAISEQGEQYF,TGTGCCATCAGTGAACAGGGGGAGCAGTACTTC
TRBV27,-,-,14,TRBJ1-1,CASSFMGGNTEAFF,TGTGCCAGCAGTTTTATGGGGGGGAACACTGAAGCTTTCTTT
TRBV4-1,-,-,15,TRBJ2-4,CASSPLGLAKNIQYF,TGCGCCAGCAGCCCTCTAGGACTAGCCAAAAACATTCAGTACTTC
TRBV10-3,-,-,13,TRBJ2-3,CALRRGITDTQYF,TGTGCCCTCCGTAGAGGGATCACAGATACGCAGTATTTT
TRBV2,-,-,13,TRBJ1-1,CASSDTRNTEAFF,TGTGCCAGCAGTGATACCAGGAACACTGAAGCTTTCTTT
TRBV30,-,once,11,TRBJ1-3,CAWTAGNTIYF,TGTGCCTGGACAGCTGGAAACACCATATATTTT
TRBV3-1/TRBV3-2,TRBD1,-,14,TRBJ2-2,CASSPIQGAGELFF,TGTGCCAGCAGCCCTATACAGGGGGCAGGGGAGCTGTTTTTT
TRBV5-1,-,-,17,TRBJ2-7,CASSLTRTGLSSYEQYF,TGCGCCAGCAGCCTTACAAGGACGGGACTGAGCTCCTACGAGCAGTACTTC
TRBV9,-,-,13,TRBJ1-2,CASSVGQSYGYTF,TGTGCCAGCAGCGTAGGACAGAGCTATGGCTACACCTTC
TRBV11-3,TRBD2,few,16,TRBJ2-1,CASSPSGLVLYNEQFF,TGTGCCAGCAGCCCATCAGGACTAGTCCTCTACAATGAGCAGTTCTTC
TRBV5-1,-,-,15,TRBJ1-1,CASSLLGESNTEAFF,TGCGCCAGCAGCTTGTTAGGGGAATCGAACACTGAAGCTTTCTTT
TRBV24-1,-,-,18,TRBJ2-1,CATSDRRPSAGSYNEQFF,TGTGCCACCAGTGATCGCCGACCGTCGGCGGGCTCCTACAATGAGCAGTTCTTC
TRBV5-1,-,-,17,TRBJ2-1,CASSLGRARPLYNEQFF,TGCGCCAGCAGCTTGGGGAGGGCTAGACCACTTTACAATGAGCAGTTCTTC
TRBV30,TRBD2,-,16,TRBJ2-2,CAWSTRGRAYTGELFF,TGTGCCTGGAGTACCCGCGGGAGGGCCTACACCGGGGAGCTGTTTTTT
TRBV7-6,-,-,11,TRBJ2-5,CASSSRQVQYF,TGTGCCAGCAGCTCCAGACAGGTCCAGTACTTC
TRBV6-5,-,-,12,TRBJ2-3,CASKAQTDTQYF,TGTGCCAGCAAGGCACAGACAGATACGCAGTATTTT
TRBV15,-,few,13,TRBJ1-2,CATSRVQNYGYTF,TGTGCCACCAGCAGAGTACAGAACTATGGCTACACCTTC
TRBV27,TRBD2,-,16,TRBJ2-7,CASSPSVSSGAYEQYF,TGTGCCAGCAGTCCCAGTGTCTCTAGCGGGGCCTACGAGCAGTACTTC
TRBV5-4,TRBD1,-,14,TRBJ1-1,CASTREQGDTEAFF,TGTGCCAGCACTCGGGAACAGGGGGACACTGAAGCTTTCTTT
TRBV29-1,TRBD1,-,15,TRBJ2-3,CSALGDRGSADTQYF,TGCAGCGCCCTCGGGGACAGGGGGAGTGCAGATACGCAGTATTTT
TRBV7-6,TRBD2,-,18,TRBJ2-5,CASRQPGGGPLVEETQYF,TGTGCCAGCAGGCAGCCGGGCGGGGGGCCGTTGGTTGAAGAGACCCAGTACTTC
TRBV5-1,TRBD2,-,15,TRBJ2-7,CASSPTTSGSYEQYF,TGCGCCAGCAGCCCCACGACTAGCGGGAGCTACGAGCAGTACTTC
TRBV3-1/TRBV3-2,-,-,15,TRBJ1-1,CASSPGRWMNTEAFF,TGTGCCAGCAGCCCAGGCCGTTGGATGAACACTGAAGCTTTCTTT
TRBV27,-,-,14,TRBJ2-1,CASSLWGDDNEQFF,TGTGCCAGCAGTTTGTGGGGGGACGACAATGAGCAGTTCTTC
TRBV5-6,-,once,16,TRBJ2-2,CASSWRGVADTGELFF,TGTGCCAGCAGTTGGAGGGGTGTGGCCGACACCGGGGAGCTGTTTTTT
TRBV11-2,TRBD1,-,14,TRBJ1-1,CASSRLTGKVVAFF,TGTGCCAGCAGCCGACTGACAGGGAAGGTAGTAGCTTTCTTT
TRBV4-3,-,-,15,TRBJ1-3,CASSQERYSGNTIYF,TGCGCCAGCAGCCAAGAACGCTACTCTGGAAACACCATATATTTT
TRBV5-6,TRBD2,-,16,TRBJ2-3,CASSLASSGGTDTQYF,TGTGCCAGCAGCTTGGCAAGTAGCGGGGGCACAGATACGCAGTATTTT
TRBV4-2,TRBD2,few,16,TRBJ2-1,CASSRNSGGEYNEQFF,TGTGCCAGCAGCCGAAATAGCGGGGGCGAGTACAATGAGCAGTTCTTC
TRBV15,-,once,15,TRBJ2-7,CATSRVSGNSYEQYF,TGTGCCACCAGCAGAGTTAGCGGAAACTCCTACGAGCAGTACTTC
TRBV7-2,TRBD1,once,13,TRBJ2-3,CASSLQGADTQYF,TGTGCCAGCAGCCTACAGGGGGCAGATACGCAGTATTTT